The subject of this entry is one TCR beta chain. Its antigen is as yet unknown. This sample was taken from a study of cytomegalovirus exposure and HLA in healthy donors. Study results and caveats: That first-cohort TCR clusters tended to co-occur in the 90 to 150 validation repertoires was found in a later analysis. Confirmation in vitro established that a few CMV-associated chains were specific for CMV antigens.

V lost 5 bases, J lost 4 bases, and 2 bases stayed unmatched. This CDR3 region has 12 residues. Germline CDR1 and CDR2: MNHEY and SMNVEV (reference sequence). The donors belonged to the roughly 110-subject validation cohort, separate from the 666-subject first cohort. TCRdb's table, derived via immunoSEQ multiplex PCR, lists solely in-frame clones and lacks some. The sample contains a few hundred thousand clones, around 89% of which appear only once. This clonotype originated in a woman younger than 30 in good health and CMV-seronegative. The chain carries TRBV27 and TRBJ2-7; TRBD1 matches 7 bases. Material: PBMCs. The CDR3 protein is CASSPGQYEQYF. CDR3 DNA sequence: TGTGCCAGCAGTCCGGGACAGTACGAGCAGTACTTC.